A selection of T cell receptor beta chains follows, all from one sample in a study of T cell changes during pregnancy in multiple sclerosis. Method: immunoSEQ multiplex PCR; TCRdb's copy keeps in-frame clones and lacks some. This repertoire shows some 55,000 clones, 80% to 90% found once; its top ten account for approximately 5.3%. Sequencing used peripheral blood from another person, used as feeder cells. These TCRs come from a human donor whose cells served as feeder cells for cultures in a pregnancy study. The CDR3 runs from the conserved cysteine through the conserved F or W. Fields, in order: V gene, D gene, J gene, clone size, CDR3 protein, CDR3 DNA. A D gene is named only where the DNA matches it firmly. Clone size is not always given. Where it is, it says once, few, many or a class for expanded clones.

TRBV10-3,TRBD1,TRBJ1-2,.,CAISAPETGAGYTF,TGTGCCATCAGTGCCCCGGAAACAGGGGCTGGCTACACCTTC
TRBV18,.,TRBJ2-1,.,CASSLLDGSSYNEQFF,TGTGCCAGCTCCCTGCTGGACGGGAGCTCCTACAATGAGCAGTTCTTC
TRBV27,.,TRBJ2-7,.,CASSPPPGHFYEQYF,TGTGCCAGCAGTCCACCTCCGGGACATTTCTACGAGCAGTACTTC
TRBV11-2,TRBD2,TRBJ2-7,.,CASSSSRGSGPYEQYF,TGTGCCAGCAGCTCATCCCGCGGGAGCGGCCCCTACGAGCAGTACTTC
TRBV27,.,TRBJ2-7,.,CASSLLEREQYF,TGTGCCAGCAGTCTGCTGGAGCGCGAGCAGTACTTC
TRBV30,.,TRBJ2-5,.,CAWSVRVYSETQYF,TGTGCCTGGAGTGTCCGGGTCTACTCGGAGACCCAGTACTTC
TRBV21-1,.,TRBJ2-5,once,CASSKVVQGPETQYF,TGTGCCAGCAGCAAAGTTGTGCAGGGGCCAGAGACCCAGTACTTC
TRBV6-1,.,TRBJ1-2,.,CASSRRGGDYGYTF,TGTGCCAGCAGCCGGAGGGGCGGCGACTATGGCTACACCTTC
TRBV5-6,.,TRBJ1-4,.,CASSLMGGANEKLFF,TGTGCCAGCAGCTTGATGGGGGGTGCTAATGAAAAACTGTTTTTT
TRBV18,.,TRBJ1-5,.,CASSPREGPNQPQHF,TGTGCCAGCTCACCAAGGGAGGGGCCTAATCAGCCCCAGCATTTT
TRBV2,.,TRBJ2-7,.,CASSGTSGISYEQYF,TGTGCCAGCAGTGGTACTTCAGGGATCTCCTACGAGCAGTACTTC
TRBV15,TRBD2,TRBJ2-5,.,CATSTGRTAQETQYF,TGTGCCACCAGCACCGGGAGGACTGCGCAAGAGACCCAGTACTTC
TRBV5-1,.,TRBJ1-5,.,CASSLAGSNQPQHF,TGCGCCAGCAGCTTGGCAGGTAGCAATCAGCCCCAGCATTTT
TRBV7-2,.,TRBJ1-1,.,CASSPLVTEAFF,TGTGCCAGCAGCCCCCTGGTTACTGAAGCTTTCTTT
TRBV2,.,TRBJ2-3,.,CASSKLIVDTQYF,TGTGCCAGCAGTAAACTAATCGTGGATACGCAGTATTTT
TRBV6-6,.,TRBJ2-5,.,CAIYTQETQYF,TGTGCCATTTACACCCAAGAGACCCAGTACTTC
TRBV5-5,.,TRBJ2-1,few,CASSLSRVGIF,TGTGCCAGCAGCCTATCCAGGGTAGGGATCTTC
TRBV5-1,TRBD1,TRBJ1-3,.,CASSLQDREHTIYF,TGCGCCAGCAGCTTACAGGACAGGGAGCACACCATATATTTT
TRBV19,TRBD1,TRBJ2-6,.,CASSKGAQVAGANVLTF,TGTGCCAGTAGTAAGGGGGCGCAAGTCGCTGGGGCCAACGTCCTGACTTTC
TRBV6-1,.,TRBJ1-5,.,CASSPDGSNQPQHF,TGTGCCAGCAGCCCCGACGGGAGCAATCAGCCCCAGCATTTT
TRBV7-9,TRBD2,TRBJ2-1,.,CASSLKLSGSSYNEQFF,TGTGCCAGCAGCCTCAAACTCAGCGGGAGCTCCTACAATGAGCAGTTCTTC
TRBV18,.,TRBJ2-3,.,CASSPAYSTDTQYF,TGTGCCAGCTCACCCGCGTACAGCACAGATACGCAGTATTTT
TRBV7-8,TRBD2,TRBJ2-1,.,CASSPPLRLAVYNEQFF,TGTGCCAGCAGCCCCCCCCTCAGACTAGCGGTATACAATGAGCAGTTCTTC
TRBV11-3,TRBD1,TRBJ2-7,.,CASSPGTGVGEQYF,TGTGCCAGCAGCCCGGGGACAGGGGTTGGAGAGCAGTACTTC
TRBV28,.,TRBJ1-2,once,CASRSLYGYTF,TGTGCCAGCAGATCCCTCTATGGCTACACCTTC
TRBV28,.,TRBJ1-3,.,CASSPPWGFGNTIYF,TGTGCCAGCAGTCCCCCCTGGGGGTTCGGAAACACCATATATTTT
TRBV7-3,TRBD1,TRBJ2-2,.,CASSQGQAGGELFF,TGTGCCAGCAGCCAAGGACAGGCTGGCGGGGAGCTGTTTTTT
TRBV4-1,.,TRBJ1-5,.,CASSHPVEKQPQHF,TGCGCCAGCAGCCATCCCGTTGAAAAACAGCCCCAGCATTTT
TRBV6-5,.,TRBJ1-1,.,CASSYSRGTPEAFF,TGTGCCAGCAGTTACTCCCGGGGGACCCCTGAAGCTTTCTTT